This passage covers 20 T cell receptor beta chains from one sample sequenced in a study of vaccination and CD4 T cells after COVID-19. The time point is: late sampling 161 to 241 days after vaccination in three convalescent patients. Treatment defined: approximately nine-day PBMC culture with coronavirus spike peptide pools or control peptides (ViraFEST assay). Their cognate antigens are unknown. At the Johns Hopkins FTIC core, DNA taken from cultured CD4+ T cells was sequenced by way of the Oncomine TCR Beta short-read assay. TCRdb re-called the PCR reads with MiXCR, one entry per CDR3 protein. The sample carries approximately 17,000 distinct CDR3 sequences, around 50% recorded once. This specimen consisted of CD4+ T cells from blood, cultured in vitro, obtained about 7 months after SARS-CoV-2 vaccination. The receptor set was obtained from a human donor who had recovered from COVID-19.

V gene TRBV6-1 combines with J gene TRBJ1-2; D possibly corresponds to TRBD1 (5 bases). Trimming left V 6 bases short and J 7 bases short, with 18 bases between. The CDR3 spans 14 residues. Germline V gene data show CDR1 as MNHNS and CDR2 as SASEGT. The CDR3 DNA reads TGTGCCAGCAGCACCCTAGCGGGGCATGGTGGCTACACCTTC. Its translation is CASSTLAGHGGYTF.

The chain uses TRBV6-4 and TRBJ1-6; D is possibly TRBD1 (6 bases). The germline V gene encodes CDR1 MRHNA and CDR2 SNTAGT. Trimming cost V 6 bases and J 7 bases, with 13 bases left between them. The length of the CDR3 is 14 residues. CDR3 nucleotide sequence: TGTGCCAGCAGCCGGGACATACTAAATTCACCCCTCCACTTT. Translating gives CASSRDILNSPLHF.

This chain connects TRBV20-1 to TRBJ1-2; 8 bases are shared with TRBD1. This CDR3 spans 15 amino acids. Germline V gene lookup returns CDR1 DFQATT and CDR2 SNEGSKA (reference sequence). V gave up 3 bases and J gave up 3 bases; unmatched junction bases: 9. The CDR3 region is CSASSRQGRYYGYTF. The CDR3 bases are TGCAGTGCTAGCTCGAGACAGGGGCGTTACTATGGCTACACCTTC.

This sequence joins TRBV7-3 and TRBJ2-3; D possibly corresponds to TRBD1 (6 bases). Germline V lookup: CDR1 SGHTA, CDR2 FQGTGA. Trimming left V 5 bases short and J 11 bases short, with 17 bases between. CDR3 length: 13 amino acids. The CDR3, as DNA: TGTGCCAGCAGCGCCCAGATCCAGGGGTTGCAGTATTTT. Its translation: CASSAQIQGLQYF.

The V gene is TRBV11-2, the J gene TRBJ2-7; a weak D match, TRBD1 (6 bases). The CDR3 is made up of 15 amino acids. Deletions cut 7 bases from V and 2 bases from J, with 18 bases between. Germline CDR1 reads SGHAT; CDR2 reads FQNNGV. The CDR3 here is CASTITQGATYEQYF. The CDR3 nucleotides are TGTGCCAGCACCATAACACAGGGTGCTACCTACGAGCAGTACTTC.

This clonotype is a singleton in its sample. The chain couples TRBV7-2 to TRBJ2-2, with D maybe TRBD2 (6 bases). The V end lost 1 base, the J end lost 3 bases, and 12 bases lay between the germline ends. This CDR3 comprises 16 residues. Germline lookup yields CDR1 SGHTA and CDR2 FQGNSA. CDR3 sequence reads: CASSLVSGLHTGELFF. Written as DNA, the CDR3 is TGTGCCAGCAGCTTAGTCTCGGGACTTCACACCGGGGAGCTGTTTTTT.

This clonotype was counted a few times. The J gene is TRBJ2-5, the V gene TRBV7-9, with TRBD1 as a possible D gene (5 bases). CDR3 length: 15 residues. The V end lost 2 bases, the J end lost 1 base, and 11 bases lay between the germline ends. Germline V gene sequence: CDR1 SEHNR, CDR2 FQNEAQ (reference sequence). The CDR3 loop is CASSLLWGSQETQYF. Here the CDR3 DNA reads TGTGCCAGCAGCTTACTTTGGGGCAGCCAAGAGACCCAGTACTTC.

This rearrangement joins TRBV20-1 to TRBJ2-1; D ambiguous. This CDR3 has 14 amino acids. Trimming stripped 5 bases from V and 1 base from J, with 12 bases between. Germline V gene data show CDR1 as DFQATT and CDR2 as SNEGSKA (reference sequence). CDR3 nucleotides: TGCAGTGCTCTTCGCGCCTCGTCCTACAATGAGCAGTTCTTC. Protein product: CSALRASSYNEQFF.

V is TRBV4-3 and J is TRBJ1-1; unclear D gene. V shed 1 base and J shed 0 bases, with 12 bases lying between them. The CDR3 runs to 16 residues. Germline CDR1 is LGHNA and CDR2 is YSLEER. In DNA, the CDR3 is TGCGCCAGCAGCCAAGCCTGGCGCAGTGTGAACACTGAAGCTTTCTTT. This gives the protein CASSQAWRSVNTEAFF.

The chain links TRBV11-3 to TRBJ2-5; 9 bases map to TRBD2. CDR1 SGHNT and CDR2 YENEEA come from the germline V gene. The ends lost 10 bases at V and 5 bases at J; junction bases unmatched: 11. The CDR3 has 14 amino acids. The DNA of the CDR3 is TGTGCCACTGCGGGGGGGCAGGCCAAGGAGACCCAGTACTTC. It translates to CATAGGQAKETQYF.

CDR3 nucleotides: TGTGCCAGCCCCAGTGGGCTTAACTATGGCTACACCTTC. Its translation: CASPSGLNYGYTF. The rearrangement links TRBV2 to TRBJ1-2; D gene ambiguous. V lost 8 bases to trimming and J lost 1 base, with 11 bases between them. The CDR3 covers 13 residues. Germline lookup yields CDR1 SNHLY and CDR2 FYNNEI.

The chain couples TRBV6-4 to TRBJ2-2; no definite D call. This CDR3 comprises 13 residues. Germline CDR1 reads MRHNA; CDR2 reads SNTAGT. With 4 bases removed from V and 3 bases from J, the gap between germline ends came to 6 bases. CDR3 bases: TGTGCCAGCAGTGCTCGGGACACCGGGGAGCTGTTTTTT. It translates to CASSARDTGELFF.

The chain carries TRBV19 and TRBJ1-2, with 8 bases lining up with TRBD1. The CDR3 runs to 14 residues. V lost 4 bases to trimming and J lost 7 bases; unmatched junction nucleotides: 8. In germline, CDR1 is LNHDA, CDR2 SQIVND (reference sequence). The CDR3 region is CASSNQGAFGGYTF. CDR3 DNA: TGTGCCAGTAGTAACCAGGGGGCGTTTGGTGGCTACACCTTC. The full variable domain, with the rest looked up from reference TRBV19 and TRBJ1-2, is DGGITQSPKYLFRKEGQNVTLSCEQNLNHDAMYWYRQDPGQGLRLIYYSQIVNDFQKGDIAEGYSVSREKKESFPLTVTSAQKNPTAFYLCASSNQGAFGGYTFGSGTRLTVV.

J is TRBJ1-6 and V is TRBV6-1; D possibly corresponds to TRBD1 (6 bases). Deletions cut 2 bases from V and 9 bases from J, with 17 bases between. There are 16 residues in the CDR3. Germline V gene data show CDR1 as MNHNS and CDR2 as SASEGT. CDR3 nucleotide sequence: TGTGCCAGCAGTGAAAGTGTGGGGGGCCTGGGTTCACCCCTCCACTTT. It encodes CASSESVGGLGSPLHF.

In this sample, this clonotype turned up a few times. The chain carries TRBV27 and TRBJ2-2; D gene unclear. The V gene's germline CDR1 is MNHEY and CDR2 SMNVEV (reference sequence). V was clipped by 1 base and J by 4 bases, with 7 bases between them. The CDR3 is made up of 14 amino acids. The CDR3 sequence is CASSLYRGTGELFF. The DNA for the CDR3 is TGTGCCAGCAGTTTATATCGAGGCACCGGGGAGCTGTTTTTT.

Only a few counts were recorded for this clonotype. The J gene is TRBJ1-2, the V gene TRBV12-3 or TRBV12-4, with D unclear. V was shortened by 4 bases and J by 4 bases, with 10 bases between the two germline ends. CDR3 length: 13 amino acids. CDR3 DNA: TGTGCCAGCAGTTCTGCAGTACCCTATGGCTACACCTTC. This gives the protein CASSSAVPYGYTF.

V usage is TRBV12-3 or TRBV12-4 and J usage is TRBJ1-1; a weak D match, TRBD1 (6 bases). With 7 bases removed from V and 4 bases from J, the gap between germline ends came to 16 bases. This CDR3 is 14 amino acids long. This CDR3 reads CASTWGGQGTEAFF. Written as DNA, the CDR3 is TGTGCCAGCACTTGGGGGGGGCAGGGCACTGAAGCTTTCTTT.

As concerns this clonotype: At one boundary the junction diverges from the germline segment, which might be a read error. The chain joins TRBV6-5 to TRBJ2-7, with 8 bases that match TRBD1. The CDR3 has 15 amino acids. Germline CDR1 MNHEY, CDR2 SVGAGI. CDR3 protein: CASSHSGGFQDEQYF. The CDR3 DNA reads as TGTGCCAGCAGTCACTCAGGGGGCTTTCAGGACGAGCAGTACTTC.

This clonotype was counted a few times. This chain connects TRBV24-1 to TRBJ2-3; 12 nucleotides line up with TRBD2. V lost 4 bases, J lost 5 bases, and 9 bases stayed unmatched. The germline CDR1 and CDR2 sequences are KGHDR and SFDVKD. The CDR3 loop spans 17 amino acids. The CDR3 loop is CATSDPVASGREDTQYF. DNA of the CDR3: TGTGCCACCAGTGACCCCGTTGCTAGCGGGAGGGAAGATACGCAGTATTTT.

The chain combines TRBV7-2 with TRBJ2-5, with 11 bases lining up with TRBD2. Unmatched junction bases numbered 12, after V lost 1 base and J lost 5 bases. There are 18 residues in the CDR3. CDR1 and CDR2 from the germline V gene are SGHTA and FQGNSA. The CDR3, as DNA: TGTGCCAGCAGCTTAGTAAACCCACTAGCGGGAGATCGGGAGACCCAGTACTTC. It translates to CASSLVNPLAGDRETQYF.